Presented here are 18 T cell receptor beta chains from one specimen sequenced in a study of cytomegalovirus exposure and HLA in healthy donors. PCR primers comprised 60 Vbeta and 13 Jbeta primers. Method: immunoSEQ multiplex PCR; TCRdb's copy keeps in-frame clones and lacks some. This sample has over 70,000 clones, with less than 80% found just once. The sequenced material came from PBMCs. The receptors were sampled from a woman in her forties or fifties in good health and CMV-seropositive.

The chain links TRBV7-2 to TRBJ1-1; D may be TRBD1 (5 bases). CDR1 is SGHTA and CDR2 is FQGNSA in the germline V gene. V lost 7 bases, J lost 1 base, and 13 bases lay in between. This CDR3 has 14 amino acids. This chain's CDR3 is CASNRQWGNTEAFF. The CDR3 region has the DNA TGTGCCAGCAATCGACAGTGGGGGAACACTGAAGCTTTCTTT.

This clone showed up just a few times. This chain uses TRBV13 with TRBJ1-4, with D uncertain. The CDR3 is 12 residues long. V was pared by 4 bases and J by 12 bases, with 12 bases between. Germline V lookup: CDR1 PRHDT, CDR2 FYEKMQ (reference sequence). The CDR3 nucleotides read TGTGCCAGCAGCTGGACCGGGAAAGAACTGTTTTTT. This encodes CASSWTGKELFF.

This clone appeared a few times. The V and J genes are TRBV10-3 and TRBJ2-5; a weak D match, TRBD2 (6 bases). Trimming pared 0 bases from V and 5 bases from J, leaving 13 bases between. The CDR3 loop spans 15 amino acids. CDR1 ENHRY and CDR2 SYGVKD come from the germline V gene. In DNA form, the CDR3 reads TGTGCCATCAGTGAGTCAAGGGAGGTAGGGGAGACCCAGTACTTC. Its translation: CAISESREVGETQYF.

The gene calls are TRBV18 and TRBJ1-1, with D maybe TRBD1 (5 bases). This CDR3 has 15 residues. Germline CDR1 KGHSH, CDR2 LQKENI. V lost 3 bases, J lost 0 bases, and 11 bases lay in between. The CDR3 coding sequence is TGTGCCAGCTCACCTCGACAGACCGTGAACACTGAAGCTTTCTTT. Translation gives CASSPRQTVNTEAFF.

The chain combines TRBV5-1 with TRBJ1-4; 9 bases fit TRBD1. After removal of 3 bases from V and 7 bases from J, the junction contained 4 bases not matched to a gene. Germline V gene lookup returns CDR1 SGHRS and CDR2 YFSETQ. This CDR3 region has 14 residues. Written as DNA, the CDR3 is TGCGCCAGCAGCTCCGGGACAGGGTTTGAAAAACTGTTTTTT. Protein product: CASSSGTGFEKLFF. The full variable domain, with the rest looked up from reference TRBV5-1 and TRBJ1-4, is KAGVTQTPRYLIKTRGQQVTLSCSPISGHRSVSWYQQTPGQGLQFLFEYFSETQRNKGNFPGRFSGRQFSNSRSEMNVSTLELGDSALYLCASSSGTGFEKLFFGSGTQLSVL.

Here the CDR3 reads CASSAGGLRYEQYF. CDR3 nucleotides: TGTGCCAGCAGTGCCGGGGGACTTCGGTACGAGCAGTACTTC. The chain recombines TRBV2 with TRBJ2-7; TRBD2 is a possible D gene (6 bases). This CDR3 is built from 14 residues. Germline V gene sequence: CDR1 SNHLY, CDR2 FYNNEI. V dropped 4 bases and J dropped 4 bases, with 14 bases sitting between them. The variable domain in full, completed from reference TRBV2 and TRBJ2-7, reads EPEVTQTPSHQVTQMGQEVILRCVPISNHLYFYWYRQILGQKVEFLVSFYNNEISEKSEIFDDQFSVERPDGSNFTLKIRSTKLEDSAMYFCASSAGGLRYEQYFGPGTRLTVT.

Notes on this clone: This specimen includes other DNA sequences encoding the same CDR3. Written as DNA, the CDR3 is TGTGCCTGGAAGGGACTCCAAGACCATGATACGCAGTATTTT. Its protein product is CAWKGLQDHDTQYF. J is TRBJ2-3 and V is TRBV30, with D perhaps TRBD2 (6 bases). The CDR3 runs 14 residues. V lost 4 bases and J 6 bases, leaving 17 bases between the germline ends. Looked up from germline, CDR1 is GTSNPN and CDR2 is SVGIG (reference sequence).

This clone has just one count. This chain links TRBV9 with TRBJ1-4; 8 bases align to TRBD1. The germline V gene encodes CDR1 SGDLS and CDR2 YYNGEE. The CDR3 is 15 residues long. Trimming took 0 bases from V and 7 from J; bases not matched to a gene: 5. The chain's CDR3 is CASSVDGRGPEKLFF. The DNA of the CDR3 is TGTGCCAGCAGCGTAGACGGCAGGGGGCCTGAAAAACTGTTTTTT.

In this sample, this clone is hyperexpanded. Other DNA variants within this sample encode the same CDR3. This sequence joins TRBV6-5 and TRBJ2-7; TRBD2 might be the D (5 bases). V shed 0 bases and J shed 5 bases, with 8 bases lying between them. The germline V gene has CDR1 MNHEY and CDR2 SVGAGI. The CDR3 loop spans 13 amino acids. The CDR3 spells CASSYSGSDEQYF. The CDR3 DNA follows: TGTGCCAGCAGTTACTCTGGGAGCGACGAGCAGTACTTC.

This clone was seen only a few times. The chain couples TRBV28 to TRBJ1-2; 7 bases are shared with TRBD1. Per germline, CDR1 MDHEN and CDR2 SYDVKM. This CDR3 comprises 16 residues. V lost 3 bases and J lost 3; bases outside the gene matches: 10. The CDR3 sequence: CASSFVGGEPYYGYTF. The CDR3 DNA follows: TGTGCCAGCAGTTTTGTAGGGGGCGAGCCCTACTATGGCTACACCTTC.

This sequence joins TRBV11-2 and TRBJ2-7; 8 bases fit TRBD1. This CDR3 comprises 16 residues. Trimming removed 1 base from V and 0 bases from J; junction bases left unmatched: 5. CDR1 and CDR2 from the germline V gene are SGHAT and FQNNGV. CDR3 protein: CASSLGGTGASYEQYF. CDR3 nucleotides: TGTGCCAGCAGCTTAGGCGGGACAGGAGCCTCCTACGAGCAGTACTTC.

J is TRBJ1-2 and V is TRBV7-2, with TRBD1 matching over 10 bases. The germline V gene has CDR1 SGHTA and CDR2 FQGNSA. V gave up 5 bases and J gave up 5 bases; unmatched junction bases: 8. The CDR3 totals 15 residues. The CDR3 nucleotides read TGTGCCAGCAGCCCACGGACAGGGGGAAGGTATGGCTACACCTTC. It yields the protein CASSPRTGGRYGYTF.

The gene calls are TRBV5-4 and TRBJ1-1, with D tentatively TRBD1 (5 bases). Trimming cost V 0 bases and J 7 bases, with 7 bases left between them. CDR3 length: 12 amino acids. CDR1 is SGHNT, CDR2 YYREEE, per germline (reference sequence). This chain's CDR3 is CASSLAGGEAFF. The DNA of the CDR3 is TGTGCCAGCAGCTTGGCGGGGGGTGAAGCTTTCTTT.

This rearrangement joins TRBV15 to TRBJ1-2, with D perhaps matching TRBD1 (6 bases). The length of the CDR3 is 14 residues. V lost 1 base and J 4 bases, leaving 10 bases between the germline ends. Germline-derived CDR1 and CDR2 are LNHNV and YYDKDF (reference sequence). CDR3 loop: CATSRAGQPYGYTF. CDR3 DNA sequence: TGTGCCACCAGCAGAGCCGGACAGCCCTATGGCTACACCTTC.

The V call is TRBV7-9, the J call TRBJ2-3; TRBD2 is a possible D gene (6 bases). The CDR3 spans 13 residues. Germline V gene data show CDR1 as SEHNR and CDR2 as FQNEAQ (reference sequence). V lost 9 bases to trimming and J lost 2 bases, with 12 bases between them. CDR3 sequence: CASQWGDTDTQYF. As DNA, the CDR3 is TGTGCCAGTCAATGGGGGGACACAGATACGCAGTATTTT.

The chain is built from TRBV13 and TRBJ2-2; TRBD2 agrees at 9 bases. This CDR3 has 21 amino acids. The V gene's germline CDR1 is PRHDT and CDR2 FYEKMQ (reference sequence). Trimming cost V 0 bases and J 3 bases; bases outside gene matches: 17. CDR3 region: CASSLGLRLAGHYGDTGELFF. As DNA, the CDR3 is TGTGCCAGCAGCTTAGGTCTCAGGCTAGCGGGGCACTACGGGGACACCGGGGAGCTGTTTTTT.

The chain uses TRBV14 and TRBJ2-3; D perhaps matches TRBD1 (6 bases). Trimming pared 10 bases from V and 2 bases from J, leaving 34 bases between. The CDR3 is 20 amino acids. Germline CDR1 and CDR2: SGHDN and FVKESK. The CDR3 loop is CAINTGPPGSPRTVTDTQYF. The CDR3 DNA sequence: TGTGCCATTAATACCGGACCCCCCGGATCACCAAGGACAGTCACAGATACGCAGTATTTT.

This chain uses TRBV6-5 with TRBJ2-7, with D perhaps matching TRBD2 (5 bases). CDR3 length: 12 amino acids. V lost 5 bases and J lost 7, with 12 bases in between. Germline V gene sequence: CDR1 MNHEY, CDR2 SVGAGI. The CDR3 coding sequence is TGTGCCAGCAGTCTCGGAGGCAGTGAGCAGTACTTC. Its protein product is CASSLGGSEQYF.